This T cell receptor (beta chain) was captured in a study of monozygotic twins with inflammatory bowel disease. General study results and limits: Added variability in patient repertoires may stem from differing immunosuppressive treatments.

The CDR3 is 16 residues long. Looked up from germline, CDR1 is KGHDR and CDR2 is SFDVKD. A remark on this clonotype: Its antigen is as yet unknown.

TCRdb reprocessed the 5' RACE reads; each CDR3 protein has one entry and no DNA is given. In all, the sample yields under 150,000 distinct CDR3 sequences. The chain links TRBV24-1 to TRBJ2-1; TCRdb calls TRBD2, which cannot be checked without DNA. Sequencing was carried out using blood. The TCR comes from a human donor with ulcerative colitis or Crohn's disease, or a healthy co-twin of an affected twin (not recorded which). CDR3 protein: CATSDPVRRGTNEQFF.